This T cell receptor beta chain was sequenced during a study of T cells in Graves' hyperthyroidism and ophthalmopathy. Clinical symptoms, serum thyroxine, TRAb, thyroid ultrasound and orbital computed tomography informed diagnoses. In this sample, this clonotype turned up many times. RNA transcripts provided the source from which TCR beta CDR3 regions were amplified. The TCR CDR3 first-round RT-PCR relied on the HTBI primer set. From the multiplex PCR reads, TCRdb called clonotypes with MiXCR, one entry per CDR3 protein. Here the sample spans roughly 350,000 distinct CDR3 sequences, approximately 15% being singletons. The CDR3 covers 18 residues. The germline V and J ends were trimmed by 3 bases and 4 bases, with 23 bases remaining between them. In germline, CDR1 is MDHEN, CDR2 SYDVKM.

The source of this sequence is a woman in her twenties or thirties with Graves' hyperthyroidism. The rearrangement links TRBV28 to TRBJ2-3; the D gene could be TRBD1 or TRBD2 (5 bases each). Sequencing was done on a sample of blood. The CDR3 is CASSFLTWDGRPADTQYF. The CDR3 DNA reads as TGTGCCAGCAGTTTCCTAACGTGGGACGGTCGCCCCGCAGATACGCAGTATTTT.